The rows below give T cell receptor beta chains drawn from one sample of a study of blood T cell repertoires in COVID-19. The table came from immunoSEQ multiplex PCR; TCRdb's copy has only in-frame clones and leaves some out. The sample contains around 150,000 clones, about 90% of which appear only once. Sequenced input: peripheral blood. These receptor sequences come from a man aged 25-45 years with COVID-19, enrolled during active disease. Each CDR3 is given with its conserved first and last residue. Fields, in order: V gene, CDR3 protein.

V gene: TRBV6-6
CDR3 protein: CASNQGQGTYEQYF

V gene: TRBV5-1
CDR3 protein: CASSLTSPSSYNEQFF

V gene: TRBV20-1
CDR3 protein: CSASFFPVQETQYF

V gene: TRBV19
CDR3 protein: CASSSTNGGLVGNEQFF

V gene: TRBV5-6
CDR3 protein: CASSWALNTEAFF

V gene: TRBV15
CDR3 protein: CATSRMGAHYNSPLHF

V gene: TRBV29-1
CDR3 protein: CSVGARNEAYGYTF

V gene: TRBV5-1
CDR3 protein: CASSWAHDPSTDTQYF

V gene: TRBV6-5
CDR3 protein: CASSPAWGGAYEQYF

V gene: TRBV18
CDR3 protein: CASSPRGGTKPYEQYF

V gene: TRBV30
CDR3 protein: CAWSVRGGGKLFF

V gene: TRBV4-1
CDR3 protein: CASSQGEDRDYGNTIYF

V gene: TRBV5-4
CDR3 protein: CASRQDRAVPYEQYF

V gene: TRBV3-1/TRBV3-2
CDR3 protein: CASSQDPGPLAGQPQHF

V gene: TRBV10-1
CDR3 protein: CASSAVCGYTF

V gene: TRBV25-1
CDR3 protein: CASSVLGAPSSYNEQFF

V gene: TRBV6-5
CDR3 protein: CASRQPFRGLGGYTF

V gene: TRBV6-4
CDR3 protein: CASSELDLREVCETQYF

V gene: TRBV7-7
CDR3 protein: CASSPTRLSEQYF

V gene: TRBV7-3
CDR3 protein: CASSLSGRAFF

V gene: TRBV6-6
CDR3 protein: CASSYVNSDYGYTF

V gene: TRBV7-9
CDR3 protein: CASSVTGMSRSGANVLTF

V gene: TRBV30
CDR3 protein: CAWSDTGPYEQYF

V gene: TRBV9
CDR3 protein: CASSVEGSGGKDTQYF

V gene: TRBV9
CDR3 protein: CASSQTPRGGTTDTQYF

V gene: TRBV14
CDR3 protein: CASSQGGQGLTYGYTF

V gene: TRBV6-6
CDR3 protein: CATLIGGGSNEQFF